The 12 T cell receptor beta chains in this list originate from one sample, sequenced in a study of long-term antiretroviral therapy in people with HIV. It was version v3.0 of the immunoSEQ assay that was run at survey level. The table came from immunoSEQ multiplex PCR; TCRdb's copy has only in-frame clones and leaves some out. The data contain 13,000 or so clones, around 77% of them singletons. The sequenced sample was unsorted PBMCs, obtained 1.3 years after starting antiretroviral therapy. Receptors originate from a woman under 30 with HIV.

The chain couples TRBV7-2 to TRBJ2-1; TRBD2 agrees at 12 bases. The CDR3 length is 15 residues. Germline lookup yields CDR1 SGHTA and CDR2 FQGNSA. J gave up 5 bases and V 4 bases, and 3 bases lay outside the gene matches. CDR3 nucleotides: TGTGCCAGCAGCTCTCGGACTAGCGGGGACAATGAGCAGTTCTTC. It translates to CASSSRTSGDNEQFF.

The rearrangement uses TRBV28 and TRBJ2-7, with 12 bases lining up with TRBD2. Germline CDR1 and CDR2: MDHEN and SYDVKM. The CDR3 is 14 residues long. J lost 4 bases, V lost 7 bases, and 5 bases had no gene match. The CDR3 here is CASNPSGREYEQYF. The DNA of the CDR3 is TGTGCCAGCAACCCTAGCGGGAGGGAATACGAGCAGTACTTC.

The table lists this clone with a count of one. The gene calls are TRBV6-1 and TRBJ2-3; 10 nucleotides match TRBD2. V dropped 4 bases and J dropped 2; count of bases not matched to a gene: 12. Germline assignment: CDR1 MNHNS and CDR2 SASEGT. There are 18 residues in the CDR3. The CDR3 DNA follows: TGTGCCAGCAGTGCTAGCGGGGGATCCTCAAAGTACACAGATACGCAGTATTTT. Its protein is CASSASGGSSKYTDTQYF.

This rearrangement joins TRBV11-2 to TRBJ2-5; 8 nucleotides line up with TRBD1. The V gene end was trimmed by 5 bases and the J gene end by 5 bases; junction bases not matched to a gene: 10. Germline CDR1 SGHAT, CDR2 FQNNGV. This CDR3 spans 15 amino acids. The CDR3 protein is CASSPQTGVAETQYF. CDR3 nucleotide sequence: TGTGCCAGCAGCCCTCAGACAGGGGTTGCCGAGACCCAGTACTTC.

This clone was recorded a few times. The chain employs TRBV11-2 and TRBJ1-6, with D uncertain. CDR1 and CDR2 (germline): SGHAT, FQNNGV. V was clipped by 4 bases and J by 6 bases, with 10 bases between them. This CDR3 comprises 14 residues. In DNA, the CDR3 is TGTGCCAGCAGCTCTGACCGAACTAATTCACCCCTCCACTTT. It specifies CASSSDRTNSPLHF.

This clone was seen only once. J is TRBJ2-7 and V is TRBV2; no clear D. CDR3 length equals 11 residues. Trimming removed 1 base from V and 7 bases from J, with 5 bases in between. Germline-derived CDR1 and CDR2 are SNHLY and FYNNEI. The DNA of the CDR3 is TGTGCCAGCAGTGAAGGGGTGGAGCAGTACTTC. Encoded protein: CASSEGVEQYF.

J is TRBJ1-1 and V is TRBV7-8; D not resolved. The germline V and J ends were trimmed by 5 bases and 0 bases, with 16 bases remaining between them. Germline assignment: CDR1 SGHVS and CDR2 FQNEAQ. CDR3 length equals 16 residues. CDR3 DNA sequence: TGTGCCAGCAGCCAATATGGGAGGGATTTGAACACTGAAGCTTTCTTT. Its protein product is CASSQYGRDLNTEAFF. Supplemented by reference TRBV7-8 and TRBJ1-1, the full variable domain reads GAGVSQSPRYKVAKRGQDVALRCDPISGHVSLFWYQQALGQGPEFLTYFQNEAQLDKSGLPSDRFFAERPEGSVSTLKIQRTQQEDSAVYLCASSQYGRDLNTEAFFGQGTRLTVV.

The sample holds one count of this clone. J is TRBJ2-1 and V is TRBV9; 8 bases are a match to TRBD2. V dropped 3 bases and J dropped 7; count of bases not matched to a gene: 9. This CDR3 has 15 amino acids. From germline, CDR1 is SGDLS and CDR2 YYNGEE. The CDR3 DNA reads as TGTGCCAGCAGCGCAACCGGGACTAGAGTGAATGAGCAGTTCTTC. It yields the protein CASSATGTRVNEQFF. Drawing the rest from reference TRBV9 and TRBJ2-1, the complete variable domain is DSGVTQTPKHLITATGQRVTLRCSPRSGDLSVYWYQQSLDQGLQFLIQYYNGEERAKGNILERFSAQQFPDLHSELNLSSLELGDSALYFCASSATGTRVNEQFFGPGTRLTVL.

V is TRBV9 and J is TRBJ1-6; D may be TRBD1 (5 bases). Germline CDR1 SGDLS, CDR2 YYNGEE. This CDR3 comprises 14 residues. With 3 bases removed from V and 6 bases from J, the gap between germline ends came to 10 bases. This CDR3 is CASSGGDFNSPLHF. CDR3 DNA sequence: TGTGCCAGCAGCGGAGGGGATTTTAATTCACCCCTCCACTTT.

The chain combines TRBV7-9 with TRBJ1-1; unclear D gene. Germline CDR1 SEHNR, CDR2 FQNEAQ (reference sequence). This CDR3 contains 12 residues. Trimming removed 8 bases at V and 2 bases at J, with 9 bases between. The DNA for the CDR3 is TGTGCCAGCCGTCCGGGAAACACTGAAGCTTTCTTT. Its protein product is CASRPGNTEAFF. Looking up the rest from reference TRBV7-9 and TRBJ1-1 gives the full variable domain: DTGVSQNPRHKITKRGQNVTFRCDPISEHNRLYWYRQTLGQGPEFLTYFQNEAQLEKSRLLSDRFSAERPKGSFSTLEIQRTEQGDSAMYLCASRPGNTEAFFGQGTRLTVV.

This clone occurred once. The chain recombines TRBV6-1 with TRBJ2-7; D may be TRBD1 or TRBD2 (6 bases each). The ends were cut back, 6 bases at V and 2 bases at J, with 17 bases in the middle. The CDR3 consists of 15 residues. Germline CDR1 and CDR2: MNHNS and SASEGT. In DNA, the CDR3 is TGTGCCAGCAGCCCTCGGGTGGGGGGCACCTACGAGCAGTACTTC. Encoded protein: CASSPRVGGTYEQYF.

CDR3 loop: CASSVDRGEQYF. CDR3 DNA: TGTGCCAGCAGTGTGGACAGGGGCGAGCAGTACTTC. This sequence joins TRBV2 and TRBJ2-7; TRBD1 aligns across 9 bases. This CDR3 has 12 residues. The germline V gene encodes CDR1 SNHLY and CDR2 FYNNEI. Trimming removed 4 bases from V and 6 bases from J; junction bases left unmatched: 1.